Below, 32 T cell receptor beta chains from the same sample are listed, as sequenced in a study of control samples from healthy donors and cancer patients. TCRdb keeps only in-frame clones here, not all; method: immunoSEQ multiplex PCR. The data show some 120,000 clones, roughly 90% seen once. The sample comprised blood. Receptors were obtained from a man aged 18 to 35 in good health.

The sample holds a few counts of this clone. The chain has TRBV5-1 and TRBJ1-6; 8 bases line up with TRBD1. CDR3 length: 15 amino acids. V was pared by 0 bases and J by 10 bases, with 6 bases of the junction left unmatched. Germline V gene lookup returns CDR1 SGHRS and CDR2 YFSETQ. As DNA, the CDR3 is TGCGCCAGCAGCTTGGATAACAGGGGGGACTCACCCCTCCACTTT. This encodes CASSLDNRGDSPLHF. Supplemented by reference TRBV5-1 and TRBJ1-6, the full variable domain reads KAGVTQTPRYLIKTRGQQVTLSCSPISGHRSVSWYQQTPGQGLQFLFEYFSETQRNKGNFPGRFSGRQFSNSRSEMNVSTLELGDSALYLCASSLDNRGDSPLHFGNGTRLTVT.

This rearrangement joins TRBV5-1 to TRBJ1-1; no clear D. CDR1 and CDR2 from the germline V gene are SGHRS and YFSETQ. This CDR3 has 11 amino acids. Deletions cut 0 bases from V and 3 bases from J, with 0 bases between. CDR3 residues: CASSLDTEAFF. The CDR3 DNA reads TGCGCCAGCAGCTTGGACACTGAAGCTTTCTTT.

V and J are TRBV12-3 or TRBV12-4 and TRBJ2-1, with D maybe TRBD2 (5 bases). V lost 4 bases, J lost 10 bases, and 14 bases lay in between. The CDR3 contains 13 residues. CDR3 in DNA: TGTGCCAGCAGTTCCGAAGGGCCGGGGGAGCAGTTCTTC. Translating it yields CASSSEGPGEQFF.

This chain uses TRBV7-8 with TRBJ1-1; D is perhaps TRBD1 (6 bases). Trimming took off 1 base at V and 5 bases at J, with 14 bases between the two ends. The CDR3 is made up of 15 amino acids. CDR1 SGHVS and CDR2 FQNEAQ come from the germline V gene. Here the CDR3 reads CASSLERSQGTEAFF. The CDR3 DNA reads TGTGCCAGCAGCTTAGAGCGGTCCCAGGGGACTGAAGCTTTCTTT.

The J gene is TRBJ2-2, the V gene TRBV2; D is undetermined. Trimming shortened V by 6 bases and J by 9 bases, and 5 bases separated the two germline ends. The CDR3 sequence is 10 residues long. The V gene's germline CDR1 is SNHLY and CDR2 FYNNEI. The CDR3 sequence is CASRLRELFF. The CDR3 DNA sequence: TGTGCCAGCAGGCTAAGGGAGCTGTTTTTT. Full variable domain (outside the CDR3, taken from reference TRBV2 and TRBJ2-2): EPEVTQTPSHQVTQMGQEVILRCVPISNHLYFYWYRQILGQKVEFLVSFYNNEISEKSEIFDDQFSVERPDGSNFTLKIRSTKLEDSAMYFCASRLRELFFGEGSRLTVL.

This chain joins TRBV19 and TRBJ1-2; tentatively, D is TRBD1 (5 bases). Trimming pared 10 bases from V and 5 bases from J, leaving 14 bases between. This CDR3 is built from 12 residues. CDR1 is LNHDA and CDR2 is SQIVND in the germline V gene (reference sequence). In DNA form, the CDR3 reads TGTGCCACCGACTTCGGGGGATATGGCTACACCTTC. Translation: CATDFGGYGYTF.

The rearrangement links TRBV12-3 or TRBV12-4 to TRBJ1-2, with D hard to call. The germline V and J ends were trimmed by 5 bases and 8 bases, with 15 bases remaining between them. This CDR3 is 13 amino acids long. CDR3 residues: CASSTPAPGGYTF. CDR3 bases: TGTGCCAGCAGTACACCGGCCCCGGGGGGCTACACCTTC.

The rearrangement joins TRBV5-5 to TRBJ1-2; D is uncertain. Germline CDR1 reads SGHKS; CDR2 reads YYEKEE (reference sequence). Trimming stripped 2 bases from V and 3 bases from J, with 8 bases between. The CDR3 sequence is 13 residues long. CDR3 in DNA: TGTGCCAGCAGCTTACGGGGAGACTATGGCTACACCTTC. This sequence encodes CASSLRGDYGYTF.

In nucleotides, the CDR3 is TGCGCCAGCAGCTTCCGGGACTGGAACACCGGGGAGCTGTTTTTT. Translated: CASSFRDWNTGELFF. This chain joins TRBV4-1 and TRBJ2-2; tentative D call: TRBD2 (6 bases). Germline assignment: CDR1 MGHRA and CDR2 YSYEKL. Trimming removed 5 bases at V and 1 base at J, with 11 bases between. There are 15 residues in the CDR3.

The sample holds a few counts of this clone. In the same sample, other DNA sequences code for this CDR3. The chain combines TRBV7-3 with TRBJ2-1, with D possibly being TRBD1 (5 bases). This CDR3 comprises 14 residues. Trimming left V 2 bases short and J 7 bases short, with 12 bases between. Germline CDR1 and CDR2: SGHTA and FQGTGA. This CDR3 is CASSLEGVRNEQFF. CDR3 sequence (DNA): TGTGCCAGCAGCTTAGAAGGGGTTAGAAATGAGCAGTTCTTC.

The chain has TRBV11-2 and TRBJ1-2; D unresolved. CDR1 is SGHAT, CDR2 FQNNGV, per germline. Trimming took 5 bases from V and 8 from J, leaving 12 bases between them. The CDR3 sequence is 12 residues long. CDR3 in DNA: TGTGCCAGCAGCGGAATAAAGGCCGGCTACACCTTC. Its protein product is CASSGIKAGYTF.

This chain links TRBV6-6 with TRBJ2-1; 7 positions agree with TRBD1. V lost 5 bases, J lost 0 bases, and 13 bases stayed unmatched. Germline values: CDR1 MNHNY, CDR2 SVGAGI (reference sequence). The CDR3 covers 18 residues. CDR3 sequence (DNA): TGTGCCAGCAGTCGCAACCCCGGGACAGAGAGCTCCTACAATGAGCAGTTCTTC. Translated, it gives CASSRNPGTESSYNEQFF.

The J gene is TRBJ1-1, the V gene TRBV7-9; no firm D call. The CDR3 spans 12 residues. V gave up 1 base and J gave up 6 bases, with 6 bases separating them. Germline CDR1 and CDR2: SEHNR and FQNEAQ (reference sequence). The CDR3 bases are TGTGCCAGCAGCTTAGAGGCGGCTGAAGCTTTCTTT. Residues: CASSLEAAEAFF.

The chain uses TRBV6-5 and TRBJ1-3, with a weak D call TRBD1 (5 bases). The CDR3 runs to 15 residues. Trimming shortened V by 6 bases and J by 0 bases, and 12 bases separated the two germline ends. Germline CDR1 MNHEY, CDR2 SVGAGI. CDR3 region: CASRLGGISGNTIYF. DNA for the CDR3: TGTGCCAGCAGATTGGGGGGGATCTCTGGAAACACCATATATTTT.

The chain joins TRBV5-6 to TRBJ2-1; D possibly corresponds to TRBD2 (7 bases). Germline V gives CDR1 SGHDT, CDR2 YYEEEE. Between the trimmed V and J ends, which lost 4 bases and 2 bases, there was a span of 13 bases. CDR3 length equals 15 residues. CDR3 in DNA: TGTGCCAGCAGCGCGGACGGGGGGCCCTACAATGAGCAGTTCTTC. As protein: CASSADGGPYNEQFF.

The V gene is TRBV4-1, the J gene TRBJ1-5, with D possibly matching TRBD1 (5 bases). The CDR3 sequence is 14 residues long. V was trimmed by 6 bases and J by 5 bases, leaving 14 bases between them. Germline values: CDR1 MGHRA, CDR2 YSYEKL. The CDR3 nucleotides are TGCGCCAGCAGTCGATTGGGACCCGATCAGCCCCAGCATTTT. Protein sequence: CASSRLGPDQPQHF.

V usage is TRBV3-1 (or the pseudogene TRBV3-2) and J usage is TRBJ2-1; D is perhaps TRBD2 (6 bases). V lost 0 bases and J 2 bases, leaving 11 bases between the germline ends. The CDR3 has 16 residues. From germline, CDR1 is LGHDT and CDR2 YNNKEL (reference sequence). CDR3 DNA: TGTGCCAGCAGCCAAGAGGCGGGACTCCCCTACAATGAGCAGTTCTTC. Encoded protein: CASSQEAGLPYNEQFF.

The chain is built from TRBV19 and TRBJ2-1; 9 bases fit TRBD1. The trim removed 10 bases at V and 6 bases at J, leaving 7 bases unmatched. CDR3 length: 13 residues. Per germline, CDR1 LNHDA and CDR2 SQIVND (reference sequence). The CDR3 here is CAIRDREINEQFF. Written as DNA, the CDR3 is TGTGCCATCAGGGACAGGGAAATCAATGAGCAGTTCTTC.

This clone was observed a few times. Written as DNA, the CDR3 is TGTGCCAGCAGCCCACTGGGACTAGACCACGGGGAGCTGTTTTTT. Translating it yields CASSPLGLDHGELFF. The chain couples TRBV9 to TRBJ2-2, with 8 positions matching TRBD2. The V and J ends lost 4 bases and 7 bases, in that order; junction bases with no gene match: 9. The CDR3 has 15 residues. Germline values: CDR1 SGDLS, CDR2 YYNGEE.

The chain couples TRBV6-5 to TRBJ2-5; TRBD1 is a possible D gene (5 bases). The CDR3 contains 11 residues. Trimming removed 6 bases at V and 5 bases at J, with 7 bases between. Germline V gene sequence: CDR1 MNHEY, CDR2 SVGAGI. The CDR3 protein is CASRGRETQYF. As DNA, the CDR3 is TGTGCCAGCAGGGGGCGGGAGACCCAGTACTTC.

The chain's CDR3 is CASSVGQLVNEQYF. CDR3 nucleotide sequence: TGTGCCAGCAGTGTGGGACAGTTGGTGAATGAGCAGTACTTC. The genes are TRBV28 and TRBJ2-7; 7 bases match TRBD1. The germline gives CDR1 MDHEN, CDR2 SYDVKM. This CDR3 has 14 amino acids. The V segment lost 5 bases and the J segment 7 bases; nucleotides outside the gene matches: 11. The whole variable domain, filled in from reference TRBV28 and TRBJ2-7, reads DVKVTQSSRYLVKRTGEKVFLECVQDMDHENMFWYRQDPGLGLRLIYFSYDVKMKEKGDIPEGYSVSREKKERFSLILESASTNQTSMYLCASSVGQLVNEQYFGPGTRLTVT.

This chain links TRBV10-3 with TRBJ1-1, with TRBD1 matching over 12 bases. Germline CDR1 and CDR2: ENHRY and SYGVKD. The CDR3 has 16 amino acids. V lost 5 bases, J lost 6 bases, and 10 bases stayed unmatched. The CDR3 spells CAISTGTGGGFSEAFF. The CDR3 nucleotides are TGTGCCATCAGTACCGGGACAGGGGGCGGATTCTCTGAAGCTTTCTTT.

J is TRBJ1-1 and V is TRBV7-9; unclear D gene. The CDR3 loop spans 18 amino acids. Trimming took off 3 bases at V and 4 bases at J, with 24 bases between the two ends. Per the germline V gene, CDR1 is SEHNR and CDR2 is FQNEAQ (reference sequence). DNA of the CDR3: TGTGCCAGCAGCTTCGGTCCCCTACAGCGATTGAGCGGCACTGAAGCTTTCTTT. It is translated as CASSFGPLQRLSGTEAFF.

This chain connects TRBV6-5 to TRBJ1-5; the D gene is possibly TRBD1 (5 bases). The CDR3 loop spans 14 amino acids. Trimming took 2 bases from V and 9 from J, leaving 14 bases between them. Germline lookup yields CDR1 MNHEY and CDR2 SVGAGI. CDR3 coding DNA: TGTGCCAGCAGTTACAGGGCAGGGAGTGTGCCCCAGCATTTT. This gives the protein CASSYRAGSVPQHF.

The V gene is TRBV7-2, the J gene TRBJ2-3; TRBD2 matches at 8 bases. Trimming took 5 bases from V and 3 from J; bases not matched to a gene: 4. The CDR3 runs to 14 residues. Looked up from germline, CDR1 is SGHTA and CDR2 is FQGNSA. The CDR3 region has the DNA TGTGCCAGCAGCCTGGGACTAGAAACAGATACGCAGTATTTT. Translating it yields CASSLGLETDTQYF. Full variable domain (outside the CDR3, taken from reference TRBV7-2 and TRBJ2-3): GAGVSQSPSNKVTEKGKDVELRCDPISGHTALYWYRQSLGQGLEFLIYFQGNSAPDKSGLPSDRFSAERTGGSVSTLTIQRTQQEDSAVYLCASSLGLETDTQYFGPGTRLTVL.

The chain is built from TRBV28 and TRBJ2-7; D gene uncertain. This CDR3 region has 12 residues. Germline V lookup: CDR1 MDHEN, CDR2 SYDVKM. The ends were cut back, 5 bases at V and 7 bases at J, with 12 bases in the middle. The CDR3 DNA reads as TGTGCCAGCAGTCCCCCCGGACGAGAGCAGTACGTC. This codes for CASSPPGREQYV.

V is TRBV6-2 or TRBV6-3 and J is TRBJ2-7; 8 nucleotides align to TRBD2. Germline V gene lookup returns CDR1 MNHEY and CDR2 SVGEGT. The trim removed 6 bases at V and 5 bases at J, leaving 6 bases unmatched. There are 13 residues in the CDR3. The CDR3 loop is CASSREGFNEQYV. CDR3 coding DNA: TGTGCCAGCAGCCGGGAGGGTTTTAACGAGCAGTACGTC.

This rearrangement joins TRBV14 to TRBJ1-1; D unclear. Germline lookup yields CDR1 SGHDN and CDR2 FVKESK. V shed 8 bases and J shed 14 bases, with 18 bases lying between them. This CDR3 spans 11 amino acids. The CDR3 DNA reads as TGTGCCAGCTCCACGGGCCCGGTAGTGTTCTTT. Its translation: CASSTGPVVFF.

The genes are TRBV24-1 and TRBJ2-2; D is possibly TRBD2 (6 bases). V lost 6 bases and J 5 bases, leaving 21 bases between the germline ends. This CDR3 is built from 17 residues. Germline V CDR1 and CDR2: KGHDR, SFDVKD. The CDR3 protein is CATSPHDWGERTGELFF. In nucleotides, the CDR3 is TGTGCCACCAGTCCTCATGATTGGGGGGAGAGAACCGGGGAGCTGTTTTTT.

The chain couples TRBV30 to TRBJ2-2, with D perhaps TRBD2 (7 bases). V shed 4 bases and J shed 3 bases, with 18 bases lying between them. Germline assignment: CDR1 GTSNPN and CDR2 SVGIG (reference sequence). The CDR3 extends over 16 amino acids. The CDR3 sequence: CAWIGGQVSDTGELFF. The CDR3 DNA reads TGTGCCTGGATCGGGGGGCAAGTGAGCGACACCGGGGAGCTGTTTTTT.

The CDR3 protein is CASSWGGRGVGTDTQYF. In DNA form, the CDR3 reads TGTGCCAGCAGCTGGGGCGGTCGGGGGGTAGGGACAGATACGCAGTATTTT. The genes are TRBV5-6 and TRBJ2-3; 7 bases match TRBD2. J gave up 3 bases and V 3 bases, and 13 bases lay outside the gene matches. Germline CDR1 SGHDT, CDR2 YYEEEE. The CDR3 runs 17 residues.

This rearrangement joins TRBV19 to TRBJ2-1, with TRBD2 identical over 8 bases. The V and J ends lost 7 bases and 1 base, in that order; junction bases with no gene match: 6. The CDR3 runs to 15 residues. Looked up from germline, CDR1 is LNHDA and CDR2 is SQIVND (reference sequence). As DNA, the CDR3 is TGTGCCAGTACAGTAGCGGGGTGGTCCTACAATGAGCAGTTCTTC. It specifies CASTVAGWSYNEQFF.